This T cell receptor beta chain came from a study of CD8 T cells in ankylosing spondylitis. This clonotype was observed a few times. What it recognizes is unknown. Regarding the study as a whole: Seemingly characteristic of ankylosing spondylitis blood was a TCR beta motif consisting of about 8 highly homologous variants.

TCRdb redid the calling of the 5' RACE reads with MiXCR, one entry per CDR3 protein. The data hold 400,000 to 450,000 distinct CDR3 sequences, with roughly 18% observed a single time. This CDR3 region has 15 residues. The germline V gene encodes CDR1 MNHEY and CDR2 SMNVEV (reference sequence). V was pared by 4 bases and J by 5 bases, with 10 bases of the junction left unmatched. This TCR came from a male donor with ankylosing spondylitis. This sequence joins TRBV27 and TRBJ2-5, with 7 bases aligning to TRBD2. Specimen: blood, either unsorted or a sorted T cell fraction (not recorded which). CDR3 in DNA: TGTGCCAGCAGTTCGTTTGAAGCGGGGCGGGAGACCCAGTACTTC. This encodes CASSSFEAGRETQYF.